This T cell receptor beta chain is drawn from a study of vaccination and CD4 T cells after COVID-19. As for the study in general: Every culture used as a control got a CEFX pool, an HIV-1 Nef pool, or no peptide.

Only a few counts were recorded for this clonotype. Its antigen remains unidentified. With the Oncomine TCR Beta short-read assay, DNA from cultured CD4+ T cells was sequenced. Researchers extracted genomic DNA from CD4+ T cells that had been cultured. TCRdb reprocessed the PCR reads with MiXCR, giving one entry per CDR3 protein. The table lists some 9,100 distinct CDR3 sequences, 34% of them singletons. Germline CDR1 is LGHNA and CDR2 is YNFKEQ. The CDR3 totals 14 residues. The germline V and J ends were trimmed by 0 bases and 7 bases, with 12 bases remaining between them. Treatment: roughly nine-day PBMC culture with coronavirus spike peptide pools or control peptides (ViraFEST assay). It was before the COVID-19 pandemic (2011-2018) that the unexposed donor's CD4+ T cells were collected. Via ViraFEST, peptide pools expanded antigen-specific T cells before TCR sequencing. IL-2 (around 9.1 IU/ml) and peptide pools (approximately 9.8 ug/ml) were added to cultures of a few million PBMCs per well.

Study-wide findings and caveats: In convalescent patients, 304 of 307 vaccine-specific clones were mono-reactive for SARS-CoV-2 spike.

The sequencing input was CD4+ T cells from blood, cultured in vitro. The chain is built from TRBV4-2 and TRBJ1-2; no definite D call. This TCR came from a human donor in good health. This chain's CDR3 is CASSQEGRTSGYTF. In DNA form, the CDR3 reads TGTGCCAGCAGCCAAGAGGGCAGGACTTCTGGCTACACCTTC.